These T cell receptor beta chains were read from a single sample in a study of shared clonotypes between healthy human individuals. Assay: immunoSEQ multiplex PCR; the TCRdb copy retains only in-frame clones and omits some. The table shows about 470,000 clones, with roughly 77% occurring only once. Sequenced: PBMCs. These receptors came from a woman aged 40-49 years in good health. Some clones in this sample may be carry-over from other donors' samples. Each CDR3 is given without its conserved first and last residue. The D gene is left open where the match is weak.

J | D | V | CDR3
TRBJ2-5 | - | TRBV19 | ASSAGETQY
TRBJ2-1 | TRBD2 | TRBV2 | ASRGRAVPTNEQF
TRBJ2-1 | TRBD1 | TRBV28 | ASRGQEPSEQF
TRBJ1-5 | - | TRBV28 | ASSRSFAGGNQPQH
TRBJ2-7 | - | TRBV28 | ASSTLTGGVYEQY
TRBJ2-7 | TRBD2 | TRBV27 | ASKSPIAGGPQARWY
TRBJ2-2 | - | TRBV2 | ASSEVATNTGELF
TRBJ1-2 | TRBD1 | TRBV13 | ASSLGTGSPT
TRBJ2-5 | - | TRBV9 | ASSVGPLGGEETQY
TRBJ2-5 | TRBD1 | TRBV7-9 | ASGYSGGGQETQY
TRBJ1-3 | - | TRBV9 | ASSVSGPGSGNTIY
TRBJ2-7 | TRBD1 | TRBV2 | ASTTAGQGGYEQY
TRBJ2-2 | TRBD1 | TRBV5-1 | ASSLRGQGDTGELF
TRBJ2-1 | - | TRBV2 | ASSEGGGAYNEQF
TRBJ2-2 | TRBD2 | TRBV6-4 | ASSDSHGGRGSGELF
TRBJ1-2 | - | TRBV29-1 | SVAGTAANYGYT
TRBJ2-1 | TRBD2 | TRBV5-1 | ASRPRLAGELNNEQF
TRBJ2-7 | TRBD2 | TRBV7-2 | ASSQRGGNHEQY
TRBJ2-7 | - | TRBV7-2 | ASSPMDSISYEQY